These 9 T cell receptor beta chains were all obtained from the same sample, sequenced in a study of response to subunit inactivated influenza vaccine. TCRdb fed the RT-PCR reads into MiXCR, producing one record per CDR3 protein. Found here are under 850,000 distinct CDR3 sequences, approximately 17% of them singletons; the top ten hold approximately 10%. This sample comprised PBMCs from blood, obtained roughly 5 days after vaccination. Source of these receptors: a man between 50 and 59 years old who received an inactivated influenza vaccine.

This chain links TRBV11-1 with TRBJ2-7, with 7 bases aligning to TRBD1. The V segment lost 5 bases and the J segment 2 bases; nucleotides outside the gene matches: 18. CDR1 is SGHAT, CDR2 FQDESV, per germline (reference sequence). The CDR3 is 18 amino acids. In DNA, the CDR3 is TGTGCCAGCAGCCCTTTCACCCCCCGAGACAGGGAAACCTACGAGCAGTACTTC. Amino acids: CASSPFTPRDRETYEQYF. The full variable domain, rest sourced from reference TRBV11-1 and TRBJ2-7, is EAEVAQSPRYKITEKSQAVAFWCDPISGHATLYWYRQILGQGPELLVQFQDESVVDDSQLPKDRFSAERLKGVDSTLKIQPAELGDSAMYLCASSPFTPRDRETYEQYFGPGTRLTVT.

The table lists this clonotype with a few counts. J is TRBJ1-5 and V is TRBV10-1, with 9 bases identical to TRBD1. Germline V CDR1 and CDR2: WNHNN, SYGVQD (reference sequence). The V gene end was trimmed by 6 bases and the J gene end by 7 bases; junction bases not matched to a gene: 10. The CDR3 is made up of 15 amino acids. The CDR3 loop reads CASRTGTGIGQPQHF. Here the CDR3 DNA reads TGCGCCAGCAGAACCGGGACAGGGATAGGACAGCCCCAGCATTTT.

The V gene is TRBV5-4, the J gene TRBJ2-3; either TRBD1 or TRBD2 may fit D (5 bases each). CDR1 and CDR2 (germline): SGHNT, YYREEE (reference sequence). V lost 4 bases and J 2 bases, leaving 11 bases between the germline ends. The CDR3 is made up of 14 amino acids. The CDR3 reads CASSTGRHTDTQYF. The CDR3 DNA reads TGTGCCAGCAGCACGGGACGCCACACAGATACGCAGTATTTT. The complete variable domain, with remaining parts taken from reference TRBV5-4 and TRBJ2-3, reads ETGVTQSPTHLIKTRGQQVTLRCSSQSGHNTVSWYQQALGQGPQFIFQYYREEENGRGNFPPRFSGLQFPNYSSELNVNALELDDSALYLCASSTGRHTDTQYFGPGTRLTVL.

V and J are TRBV10-2 and TRBJ1-5; D unresolved. Trimming stripped 4 bases from V and 3 bases from J, with 7 bases between. The CDR3 is 13 amino acids. Germline V gene sequence: CDR1 WSHSY, CDR2 SAAADI. The CDR3 nucleotides read TGCGCCAGCAGTGTGGGTAACAATCAGCCCCAGCATTTT. Its translation: CASSVGNNQPQHF.

This clonotype was counted only a few times. The rearrangement links TRBV5-6 to TRBJ1-3; 7 bases are shared with TRBD1. The germline CDR1 and CDR2 sequences are SGHDT and YYEEEE. The CDR3 contains 14 residues. With V trimmed by 5 bases and J by 6 bases, 8 bases remained unmatched. CDR3 bases: TGTGCCAGCAGTCCACAGGGGTCGGTAAACACCATATATTTT. The encoded protein is CASSPQGSVNTIYF.

This clonotype has only a few counts. V usage is TRBV6-1 and J usage is TRBJ2-5; 9 bases align to TRBD1. CDR3 length: 16 amino acids. The ends lost 6 bases at V and 5 bases at J; junction bases unmatched: 13. Germline assignment: CDR1 MNHNS and CDR2 SASEGT. The DNA of the CDR3 is TGTGCCAGCAGCACCGGGACAGGGACGGCGGCGGAGACCCAGTACTTC. Translated, it gives CASSTGTGTAAETQYF.

V and J are TRBV7-9 and TRBJ1-2, with D possibly being TRBD1 (5 bases). The V gene's germline CDR1 is SEHNR and CDR2 FQNEAQ (reference sequence). The CDR3 runs 16 residues. V dropped 5 bases and J dropped 6 bases, with 22 bases sitting between them. CDR3 region: CASSQIIARGDDGYTF. CDR3 DNA sequence: TGTGCCAGCAGCCAGATAATTGCCCGAGGGGATGATGGCTACACCTTC.

This clonotype turned up a few times. V usage is TRBV6-5 and J usage is TRBJ1-1; unclear D gene. This CDR3 comprises 16 residues. V gave up 2 bases and J gave up 1 base, with 14 bases separating them. Germline V gene data show CDR1 as MNHEY and CDR2 as SVGAGI. CDR3 region: CASSYVSSGGNTEAFF. DNA of the CDR3: TGTGCCAGCAGTTACGTTAGTTCGGGAGGGAACACTGAAGCTTTCTTT.

V is TRBV5-1 and J is TRBJ2-2, with D maybe TRBD2 (6 bases). The length of the CDR3 is 15 residues. Trimming left V 5 bases short and J 8 bases short, with 19 bases between. CDR1 and CDR2 from the germline V gene are SGHRS and YFSETQ. The CDR3 spells CASRSLPGLEGELFF. In nucleotides, the CDR3 is TGCGCCAGCAGATCTTTACCGGGACTCGAGGGGGAGCTGTTTTTT.